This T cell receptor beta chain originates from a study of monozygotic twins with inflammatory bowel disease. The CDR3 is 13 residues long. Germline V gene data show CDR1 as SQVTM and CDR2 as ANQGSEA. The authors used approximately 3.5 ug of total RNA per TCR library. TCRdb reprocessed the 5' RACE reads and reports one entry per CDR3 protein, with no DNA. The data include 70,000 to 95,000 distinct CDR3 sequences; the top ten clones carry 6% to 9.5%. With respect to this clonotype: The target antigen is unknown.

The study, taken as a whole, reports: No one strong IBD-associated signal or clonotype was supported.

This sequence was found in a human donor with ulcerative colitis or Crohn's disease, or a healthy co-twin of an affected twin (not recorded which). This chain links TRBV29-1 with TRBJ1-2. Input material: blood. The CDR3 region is CSVWRAHDYGYTF.